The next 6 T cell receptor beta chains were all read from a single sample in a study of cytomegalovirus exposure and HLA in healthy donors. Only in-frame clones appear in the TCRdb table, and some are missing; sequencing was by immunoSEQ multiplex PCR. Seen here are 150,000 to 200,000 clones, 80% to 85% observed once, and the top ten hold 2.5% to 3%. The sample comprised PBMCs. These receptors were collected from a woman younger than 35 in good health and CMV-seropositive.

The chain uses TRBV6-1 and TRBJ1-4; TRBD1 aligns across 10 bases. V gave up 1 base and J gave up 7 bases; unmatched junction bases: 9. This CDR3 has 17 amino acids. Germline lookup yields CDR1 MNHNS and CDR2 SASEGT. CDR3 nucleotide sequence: TGTGCCAGCAGTGAAGGGTCAGGGACAGGGGTTGCTGAAAAACTGTTTTTT. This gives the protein CASSEGSGTGVAEKLFF.

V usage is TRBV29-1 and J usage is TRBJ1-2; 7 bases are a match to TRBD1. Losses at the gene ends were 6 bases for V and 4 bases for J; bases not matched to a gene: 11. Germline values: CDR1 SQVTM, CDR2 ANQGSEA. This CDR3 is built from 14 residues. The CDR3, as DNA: TGCAGCGTACGCGACAGGGCGATAATCTATGGCTACACCTTC. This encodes CSVRDRAIIYGYTF.

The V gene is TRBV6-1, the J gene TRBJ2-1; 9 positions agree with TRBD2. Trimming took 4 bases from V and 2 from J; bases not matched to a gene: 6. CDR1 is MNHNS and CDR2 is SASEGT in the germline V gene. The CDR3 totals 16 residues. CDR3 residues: CASSVSGGDPYNEQFF. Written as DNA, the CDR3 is TGTGCCAGCAGTGTTAGCGGGGGAGACCCCTACAATGAGCAGTTCTTC.

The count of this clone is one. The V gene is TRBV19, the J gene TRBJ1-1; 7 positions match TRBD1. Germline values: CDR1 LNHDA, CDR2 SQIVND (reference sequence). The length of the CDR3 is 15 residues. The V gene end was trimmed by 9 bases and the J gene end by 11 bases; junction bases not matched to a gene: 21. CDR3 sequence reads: CASRGTAGRGSGAFF. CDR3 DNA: TGTGCCAGCAGGGGAACCGCGGGCAGGGGGTCTGGGGCTTTCTTT.

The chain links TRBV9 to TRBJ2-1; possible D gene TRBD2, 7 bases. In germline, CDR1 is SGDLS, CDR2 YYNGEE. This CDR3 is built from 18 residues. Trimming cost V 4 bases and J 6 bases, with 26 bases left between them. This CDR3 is CASSPRLTGGLYGNEQFF. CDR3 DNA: TGTGCCAGCAGCCCGCGTTTAACCGGGGGGCTTTACGGCAATGAGCAGTTCTTC.

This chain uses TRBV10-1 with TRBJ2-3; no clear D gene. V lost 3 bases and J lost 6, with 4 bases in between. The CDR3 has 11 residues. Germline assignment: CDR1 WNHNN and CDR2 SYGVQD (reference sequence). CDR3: CASSDEDTQYF. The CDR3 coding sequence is TGCGCCAGCAGTGATGAGGATACGCAGTATTTT.